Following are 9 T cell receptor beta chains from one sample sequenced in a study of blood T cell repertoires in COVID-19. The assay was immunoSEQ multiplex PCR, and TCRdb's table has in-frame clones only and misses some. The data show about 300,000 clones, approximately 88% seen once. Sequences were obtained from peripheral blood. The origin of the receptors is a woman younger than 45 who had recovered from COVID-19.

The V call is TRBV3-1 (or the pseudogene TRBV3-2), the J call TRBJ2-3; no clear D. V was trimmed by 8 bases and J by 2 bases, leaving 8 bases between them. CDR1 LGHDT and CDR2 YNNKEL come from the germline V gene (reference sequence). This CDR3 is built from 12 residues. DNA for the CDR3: TGTGCCAGCGGAGATGACACAGATACGCAGTATTTT. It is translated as CASGDDTDTQYF.

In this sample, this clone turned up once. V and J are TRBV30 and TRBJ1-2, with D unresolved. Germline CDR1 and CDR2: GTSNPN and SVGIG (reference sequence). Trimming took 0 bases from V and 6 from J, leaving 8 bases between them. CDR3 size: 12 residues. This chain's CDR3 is CAWSVGIDGYTF. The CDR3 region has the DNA TGTGCCTGGAGTGTGGGCATTGATGGCTACACCTTC.

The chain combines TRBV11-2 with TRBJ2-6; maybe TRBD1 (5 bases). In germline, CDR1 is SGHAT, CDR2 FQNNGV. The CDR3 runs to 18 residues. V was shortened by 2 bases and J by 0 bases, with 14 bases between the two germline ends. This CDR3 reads CASSLKGVSSSGANVLTF. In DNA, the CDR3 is TGTGCCAGCAGCTTAAAAGGGGTGTCCAGCTCTGGGGCCAACGTCCTGACTTTC.

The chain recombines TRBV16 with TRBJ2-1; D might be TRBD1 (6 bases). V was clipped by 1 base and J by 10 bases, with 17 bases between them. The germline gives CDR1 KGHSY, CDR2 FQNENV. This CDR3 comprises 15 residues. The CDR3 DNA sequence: TGTGCCAGCAGCCAATTCCTGGACAGTTTGAAAGAGCAGTTCTTC. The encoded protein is CASSQFLDSLKEQFF.

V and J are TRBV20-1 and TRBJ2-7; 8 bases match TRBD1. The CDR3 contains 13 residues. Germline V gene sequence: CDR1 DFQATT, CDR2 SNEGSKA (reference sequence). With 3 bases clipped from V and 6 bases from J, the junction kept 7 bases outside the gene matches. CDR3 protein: CSASDRGRSEQYF. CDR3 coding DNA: TGCAGTGCTAGTGACAGGGGAAGGAGCGAGCAGTACTTC.

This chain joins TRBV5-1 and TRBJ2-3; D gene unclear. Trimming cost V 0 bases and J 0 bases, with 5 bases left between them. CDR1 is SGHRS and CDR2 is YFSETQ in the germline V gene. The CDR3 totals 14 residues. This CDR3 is CASSLGRSTDTQYF. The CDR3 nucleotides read TGCGCCAGCAGCTTGGGCAGAAGCACAGATACGCAGTATTTT.

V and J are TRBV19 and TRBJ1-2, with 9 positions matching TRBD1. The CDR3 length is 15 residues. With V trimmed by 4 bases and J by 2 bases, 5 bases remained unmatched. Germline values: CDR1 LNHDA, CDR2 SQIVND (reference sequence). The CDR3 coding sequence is TGTGCCAGTAGTAGCCCAGACAGGGGGAACTATGGCTACACCTTC. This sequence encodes CASSSPDRGNYGYTF. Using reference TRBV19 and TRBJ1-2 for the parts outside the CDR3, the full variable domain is DGGITQSPKYLFRKEGQNVTLSCEQNLNHDAMYWYRQDPGQGLRLIYYSQIVNDFQKGDIAEGYSVSREKKESFPLTVTSAQKNPTAFYLCASSSPDRGNYGYTFGSGTRLTVV.

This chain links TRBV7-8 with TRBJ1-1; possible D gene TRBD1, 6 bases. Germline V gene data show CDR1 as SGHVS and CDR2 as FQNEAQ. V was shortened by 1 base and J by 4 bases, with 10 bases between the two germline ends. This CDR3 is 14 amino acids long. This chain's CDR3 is CASSLGQGSTEAFF. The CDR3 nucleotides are TGTGCCAGCAGCTTAGGGCAGGGGAGCACTGAAGCTTTCTTT.

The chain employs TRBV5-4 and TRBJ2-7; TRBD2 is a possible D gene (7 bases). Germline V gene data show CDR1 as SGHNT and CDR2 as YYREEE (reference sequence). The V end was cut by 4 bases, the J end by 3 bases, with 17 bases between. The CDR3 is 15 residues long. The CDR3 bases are TGTGCCAGCAGCCCCGGGGGGCAAAATAGCTACGAGCAGTACTTC. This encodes CASSPGGQNSYEQYF. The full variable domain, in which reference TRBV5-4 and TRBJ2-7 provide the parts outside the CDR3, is ETGVTQSPTHLIKTRGQQVTLRCSSQSGHNTVSWYQQALGQGPQFIFQYYREEENGRGNFPPRFSGLQFPNYSSELNVNALELDDSALYLCASSPGGQNSYEQYFGPGTRLTVT.